This TCR beta chain stems from a study of OX40 agonist ivuxolimab in advanced cancers. Study details: Among those treated, three patients had partial responses, one with hepatocellular carcinoma and two with cutaneous melanoma. Study-wide findings and caveats: Normalized T-cell clonal expansion was also low in some nonresponders.

Autoimmune disease history or systemic immunosuppression led to patients being barred. Samples were taken at baseline and on day 1 of cycles 4 and 7. V was shortened by 3 bases and J by 3 bases, with 7 bases between the two germline ends. CDR3 length: 13 amino acids. CDR1 is SGDLS, CDR2 YYNGEE, per germline. Regarding this clone: What it binds is unknown.

Assay used: immunoSEQ multiplex PCR; TCRdb lists only in-frame clones, some missing. This sample carries more than 40,000 clones, about 90% of them seen once, and the ten largest clones take roughly 8%. This receptor was identified in an adult with an advanced solid tumor such as melanoma, head and neck, liver or kidney cancer. Sequencing was performed on CD4+ or CD8+ T cells sorted from blood, taken in a trial of the OX40 agonist ivuxolimab. The gene calls are TRBV9 and TRBJ1-3; unclear D gene. Here the CDR3 DNA reads TGTGCCAGCAGCGCAAAAATTGGAAACACCATATATTTT. It translates to CASSAKIGNTIYF.